The rows below give T cell receptor beta chains drawn from one sample of a study of cytomegalovirus exposure and HLA in healthy donors. Here immunoSEQ multiplex PCR was the method, and the copy in TCRdb shows in-frame clones only, minus some. In the table there are around 130,000 clones, about 80% of which are singletons. Material for sequencing was PBMCs. These receptors all come from a human donor in good health. Each CDR3 is given with its conserved first and last residue. The order of the fields is D gene, clone size, J gene, V gene, CDR3 protein, CDR3 DNA. D genes are given only for firm matches. Clone size is stated in some rows and not others, as once, few, many or a class when expanded.

>NA|NA|TRBJ2-7|TRBV7-6
CASSLARPGEQYF
TGTGCCAGCAGCTTAGCGCGTCCGGGCGAGCAGTACTTC
>NA|NA|TRBJ1-2|TRBV6-5
CASSYPGGYTF
TGTGCCAGCAGTTACCCGGGTGGCTACACCTTC
>NA|NA|TRBJ1-1|TRBV11-2
CASSLNPVVSTEAFF
TGTGCCAGCAGCTTAAACCCCGTGGTGAGCACTGAAGCTTTCTTT
>NA|NA|TRBJ1-4|TRBV6-6
CASAGSNEKLFF
TGTGCCAGCGCGGGATCTAATGAAAAACTGTTTTTT
>TRBD2|NA|TRBJ2-7|TRBV4-2
CASSRLAGDLSSYEQYF
TGTGCCAGCAGCCGACTAGCGGGGGACCTTAGCTCCTACGAGCAGTACTTC
>NA|NA|TRBJ2-1|TRBV7-7
CASSLAQGYNEQFF
TGTGCCAGCAGCTTAGCTCAGGGGTACAATGAGCAGTTCTTC
>NA|few|TRBJ1-1|TRBV5-6
CASSLVTGTEAFF
TGTGCCAGCAGCTTGGTGACAGGCACTGAAGCTTTCTTT
>TRBD1|NA|TRBJ2-7|TRBV2
CASADRDLSYEQYF
TGTGCCAGCGCGGACAGGGACCTCTCCTACGAGCAGTACTTC
>NA|NA|TRBJ2-7|TRBV5-1
CASSPRPGTGIYEQYF
TGCGCCAGCAGCCCCAGACCAGGAACAGGGATCTACGAGCAGTACTTC
>NA|NA|TRBJ1-5|TRBV15
CATSRGTEGNQPQHF
TGTGCCACCAGCAGAGGAACAGAAGGCAATCAGCCCCAGCATTTT
>NA|NA|TRBJ1-6|TRBV19
CASSISLGAPSSYNSPLHF
TGTGCCAGTAGTATCTCTCTGGGGGCACCGAGCTCCTATAATTCACCCCTCCACTTT
>NA|NA|TRBJ1-2|TRBV2
CASSEVFWGGWLGYTF
TGTGCCAGCAGTGAAGTATTCTGGGGGGGCTGGCTTGGCTACACCTTC
>NA|few|TRBJ1-4|TRBV5-1
CASSLVGLGANEKLFF
TGCGCCAGCAGCTTGGTCGGACTAGGGGCTAATGAAAAACTGTTTTTT
>TRBD2|NA|TRBJ2-2|TRBV5-1
CASRSTSGGRNRELFF
TGCGCCAGCAGATCTACTAGCGGGGGGCGTAACCGGGAGCTGTTTTTT
>NA|once|TRBJ2-7|TRBV18
CASSPPTGSYEQYF
TGTGCCAGCTCACCCCCTACAGGGTCCTACGAGCAGTACTTC
>TRBD1|few|TRBJ1-4|TRBV4-1
CASSQTGIREKLFF
TGCGCCAGCAGCCAGACAGGGATTCGCGAAAAACTGTTTTTT
>TRBD2|NA|TRBJ2-7|TRBV7-2
CASSLGGGLEQYF
TGTGCCAGCAGCTTAGGCGGGGGGCTCGAGCAGTACTTC
>TRBD1|NA|TRBJ1-1|TRBV6-5
CASSRGQGETEAFF
TGTGCCAGCAGCCGCGGACAGGGGGAGACTGAAGCTTTCTTT
>TRBD2|NA|TRBJ2-7|TRBV27
CASGPPGAGTPYEQYF
TGTGCCAGCGGCCCCCCAGGAGCGGGGACCCCCTACGAGCAGTACTTC
>NA|NA|TRBJ2-7|TRBV4-2
CASSQDSLGVFF
TGTGCCAGCAGCCAAGATTCGCTAGGGGTATTCTTC
>NA|NA|TRBJ2-7|TRBV19
CASSSGRGEGEQYF
TGTGCCAGTAGTTCTGGGAGAGGAGAGGGCGAGCAGTACTTC
>TRBD1|NA|TRBJ1-1|TRBV7-6
CASSSYRGDGTEAFF
TGTGCCAGCAGCTCCTACAGGGGCGACGGCACTGAAGCTTTCTTT
>TRBD2|NA|TRBJ2-1|TRBV5-1
CASSLTSGGINEQFF
TGCGCCAGCAGCCTCACTAGCGGGGGTATCAATGAGCAGTTCTTC
>TRBD2|NA|TRBJ2-3|TRBV2
CASSVSSGGYTQYF
TGTGCCAGCAGTGTATCTAGCGGGGGATATACGCAGTATTTT
>TRBD1|NA|TRBJ2-2|TRBV29-1
CSVEGTGETGELFF
TGCAGCGTTGAAGGGACAGGGGAAACCGGGGAGCTGTTTTTT
>NA|NA|TRBJ2-5|TRBV29-1
CSVGQIQETQYF
TGCAGCGTTGGGCAGATCCAAGAGACCCAGTACTTC
>TRBD2|once|TRBJ2-2|TRBV6-4
CASSLVGGMATGELFF
TGTGCCAGCAGTCTTGTGGGGGGGATGGCCACCGGGGAGCTGTTTTTT
>NA|NA|TRBJ2-5|TRBV6-6
CASTPGLQETQYF
TGTGCCAGCACCCCCGGGTTGCAAGAGACCCAGTACTTC
>TRBD2|NA|TRBJ2-1|TRBV29-1
CSVSGGASPYNEQFF
TGCAGCGTTAGCGGGGGGGCCTCCCCATACAATGAGCAGTTCTTC
>NA|few|TRBJ2-2|TRBV10-3
CAIRLASTGELFF
TGTGCCATCAGACTTGCGAGCACCGGGGAGCTGTTTTTT
>TRBD1|NA|TRBJ2-3|TRBV19
CASSIPGQGRRDTQYF
TGTGCCAGTAGTATTCCGGGACAGGGAAGGAGAGATACGCAGTATTTT
>TRBD1|NA|TRBJ1-1|TRBV28
CASSLIQGNEAFF
TGTGCCAGCAGTTTGATACAGGGGAATGAAGCTTTCTTT